This T cell receptor (beta chain) was identified during a study of T cell changes during pregnancy in multiple sclerosis (dated by TCRdb to the late 2010s). About the full investigation: In women with multiple sclerosis, the researchers looked at how the T cell repertoire shifted as pregnancy progressed.

The library came from the immunoSEQ multiplex PCR assay. Not all clones reach the TCRdb copy of this immuneACCESS table, which keeps in-frame sequences only. Checked studies attribute under half of the gap to unresolved V genes and leave the rest unexplained. The sample profile shows about 49,000 clones; roughly nine tenths of them were found once. Around 0.4% of the sample is taken by the ten largest. Details on this clone: Its antigen is not yet known. Per-base qualities were not stored, and no clone one base away is much larger.

The sequence derives from a female donor in good health, enrolled as a control in a pregnancy study. The sequencing used CD4+ T cells from peripheral blood mononuclear cells, collected in the second trimester of pregnancy.

The DNA sequence is given as TGCGCCAGCAGAGACAGTCTGGGAAACACCATATATTTT. The translation is CASRDSLGNTIYF. The chain links TRBV5-1 with TRBJ1-3; the D gene is perhaps TRBD1, from 5 matching bases. Including the terminal cysteine and phenylalanine, the CDR3 comprises 13 residues. Only CDR3 DNA remains: 39 bases, in frame from the first base. Relative to germline, V is 5 bases shorter and J is 4 bases shorter, with 10 bases between their ends. CDR1 and CDR2, per the germline V gene, are SGHRS and YFSETQ. Joined to the reference TRBV5-1 and TRBJ1-3 proteins, this CDR3 gives the full variable domain: KAGVTQTPRYLIKTRGQQVTLSCSPISGHRSVSWYQQTPGQGLQFLFEYFSETQRNKGNFPGRFSGRQFSNSRSEMNVSTLELGDSALYLCASRDSLGNTIYFGEGSWLTVV.